Presented here are 3 T cell receptor beta chains from one specimen sequenced in a study of blood T cells in healthy people across ages. Using a J-beta primer mix together with a sample-barcoded 5' primer, a second PCR was run for about 6 to 12 cycles. Using its own MiXCR run on the 5' RACE reads, TCRdb lists one record per CDR3 protein. The sample lists roughly 700,000 distinct CDR3 sequences, about 30% occurring once. The specimen was blood. The origin of the receptors is an elderly woman in good health.

With respect to this clonotype: A much larger clone differs by one base, so this may be a read error. The J gene is TRBJ2-1, the V gene TRBV6-2 or TRBV6-3, with 8 bases that match TRBD1. V was pared by 6 bases and J by 13 bases, with 11 bases of the junction left unmatched. Germline V gives CDR1 MNHEY, CDR2 SVGEGT. This CDR3 is built from 13 residues. DNA for the CDR3: TGTGCCAGCAGGACAATTCAGGGGGCCGGCCAGTTCTTC. It is translated as CASRTIQGAGQFF.

The chain is built from TRBV20-1 and TRBJ2-1, with D perhaps matching TRBD1 (6 bases). CDR3 size: 12 residues. CDR1 is DFQATT, CDR2 SNEGSKA, per germline (reference sequence). Trimming removed 5 bases at V and 7 bases at J, with 12 bases between. The DNA of the CDR3 is TGCAGTGCTCCTAAGGGGGTGAATGAGCAGTTCTTC. Translation: CSAPKGVNEQFF.

The gene calls are TRBV29-1 and TRBJ2-5, with TRBD1 matching 8 bases. Germline CDR1 SQVTM, CDR2 ANQGSEA. The junction had 9 bases not matched to a gene; V was cut back by 7 bases and J by 2 bases. The CDR3 sequence is 14 residues long. The DNA of the CDR3 is TGCAGCGGGGACGGGACAGGACAACAAGAGACCCAGTACTTC. It encodes CSGDGTGQQETQYF.